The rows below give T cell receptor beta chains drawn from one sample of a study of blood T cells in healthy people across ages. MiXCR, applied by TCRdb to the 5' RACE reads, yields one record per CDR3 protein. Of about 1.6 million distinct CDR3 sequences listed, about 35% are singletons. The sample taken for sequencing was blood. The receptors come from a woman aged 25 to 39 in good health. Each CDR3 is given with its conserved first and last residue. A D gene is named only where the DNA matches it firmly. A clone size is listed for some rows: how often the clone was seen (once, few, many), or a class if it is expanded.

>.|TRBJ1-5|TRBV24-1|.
CATSDFASRGTPVFNQPQHF
TGTGCCACCAGTGATTTCGCTAGTCGGGGGACCCCTGTATTCAATCAGCCCCAGCATTTT
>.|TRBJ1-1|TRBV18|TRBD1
CASALDRGGTEAFF
TGTGCCAGCGCACTGGACAGGGGAGGCACTGAAGCTTTCTTT
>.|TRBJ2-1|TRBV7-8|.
CASSLVIEGTDNEQFF
TGTGCCAGCAGCTTAGTAATTGAGGGAACCGACAATGAGCAGTTCTTC
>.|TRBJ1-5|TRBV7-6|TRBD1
CASSLEGQNQPQHF
TGTGCCAGCAGCTTAGAGGGACAGAATCAGCCCCAGCATTTT
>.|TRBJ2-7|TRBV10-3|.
CAISPDRRITYEQYF
TGTGCCATCAGCCCTGACAGACGAATTACCTACGAGCAGTACTTC
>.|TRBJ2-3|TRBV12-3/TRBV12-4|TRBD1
CASSLGQGADVEYF
TGTGCCAGCAGTTTAGGACAGGGCGCAGATGTGGAGTATTTT
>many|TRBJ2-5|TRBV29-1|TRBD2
CSVEVSTSGRGETQYF
TGCAGCGTTGAAGTTTCGACTAGCGGGAGGGGGGAGACCCAGTACTTC
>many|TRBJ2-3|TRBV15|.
CATSSPDSGTDTQYF
TGTGCCACCAGCAGCCCCGACAGCGGGACAGATACGCAGTATTTT
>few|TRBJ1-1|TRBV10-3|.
CAISTGTNTEAFF
TGTGCCATCAGTACAGGGACTAACACTGAAGCTTTCTTT
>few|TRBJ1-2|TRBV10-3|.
CAISESLPGGVYYGCTF
TGTGCCATCAGTGAGAGTTTGCCTGGGGGAGTGTACTATGGCTGCACCTTC
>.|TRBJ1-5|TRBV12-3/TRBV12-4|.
CASSFGSDQLQHF
TGTGCCAGCAGTTTTGGGTCGGATCAGCTCCAGCATTTT
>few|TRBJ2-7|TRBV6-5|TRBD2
CASRRLAGDAEQYF
TGTGCCAGCAGAAGACTAGCGGGAGATGCCGAGCAGTACTTC
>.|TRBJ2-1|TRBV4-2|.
CASSQVSGDWLNEQFF
TGTGCCAGCAGCCAAGTTTCGGGAGACTGGCTTAATGAGCAGTTCTTC
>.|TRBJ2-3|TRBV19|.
CASRLWGGADTQYF
TGTGCCAGTAGGCTATGGGGGGGCGCAGATACGCAGTATTTT
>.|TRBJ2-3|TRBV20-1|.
CSAGRASSATDTQYF
TGCAGTGCTGGCCGGGCCTCCTCCGCCACAGATACGCAGTATTTT
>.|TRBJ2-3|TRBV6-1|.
CASSGQRTRGVAQYF
TGTGCCAGCAGTGGGCAGAGGACGAGAGGGGTGGCGCAGTATTTT
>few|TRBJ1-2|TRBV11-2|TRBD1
CASSLTHLPQGTESDSNYGYTF
TGTGCCAGCAGCTTAACCCACCTACCACAGGGGACCGAGTCTGACTCTAACTATGGCTACACCTTC
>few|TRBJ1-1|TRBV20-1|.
CSARDPSKGVTTEAFF
TGCAGTGCTAGAGATCCTTCAAAGGGGGTGACCACTGAAGCTTTCTTT
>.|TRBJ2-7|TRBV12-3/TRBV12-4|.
CAGSSSGPLGGLGYKQYF
TGTGCCGGCAGTTCAAGTGGGCCCTTAGGGGGGTTAGGCTACAAGCAGTACTTC
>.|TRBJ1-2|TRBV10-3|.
CAISDIDGYTF
TGTGCCATCAGTGATATTGATGGCTACACCTTC
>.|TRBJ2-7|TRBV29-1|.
CSVDRGLYEQYF
TGCAGCGTTGATAGGGGTCTCTACGAGCAGTACTTC
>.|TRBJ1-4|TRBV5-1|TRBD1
CASSLGDRENEKLFF
TGCGCCAGCAGCTTGGGGGACAGGGAGAATGAAAAACTGTTTTTT
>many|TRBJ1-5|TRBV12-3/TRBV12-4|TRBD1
CASSWDRGPGQPQHF
TGTGCCAGCAGCTGGGACAGGGGGCCCGGTCAGCCCCAGCATTTT
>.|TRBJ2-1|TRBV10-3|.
CAISSLGNEQFF
TGTGCCATCAGTAGCCTGGGGAATGAGCAGTTCTTC
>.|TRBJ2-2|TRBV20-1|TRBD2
CSARGRLATGELFF
TGCAGTGCTAGAGGAAGACTAGCGACCGGGGAGCTGTTTTTT
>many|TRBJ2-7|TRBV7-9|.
CASSPSPGTSYEQYF
TGTGCCAGCAGCCCCTCACCCGGGACCTCCTACGAGCAGTACTTC
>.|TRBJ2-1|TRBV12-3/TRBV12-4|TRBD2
CTSSWGLASYNEQFF
TGTACCAGCAGTTGGGGACTAGCGAGTTACAATGAGCAGTTCTTC